Below are 30 T cell receptor beta chains sequenced from a single sample in a study of metastatic and nonmetastatic thyroid tumors. Patients underwent thyroid surgery, and none had received any treatment before it. MiXCR was used by TCRdb to re-call the PCR reads. Among approximately 35,000 clones listed, 10% to 14% were seen once. The specimen was blood. The source of these receptors is a female donor with papillary thyroid cancer or a benign thyroid nodule (not recorded which). Some clones in this sample may be carry-over from other donors' samples.

This clone was detected ten times or more. V usage is TRBV4-1 and J usage is TRBJ2-2, with unresolved D. This CDR3 is 16 amino acids long. Trimming left V 0 bases short and J 6 bases short, with 14 bases between. Germline values: CDR1 MGHRA, CDR2 YSYEKL. Here the CDR3 reads CASSQDNGLQPGELFF. In DNA, the CDR3 is TGCGCCAGCAGCCAAGATAATGGGCTCCAACCCGGGGAGCTGTTTTTT.

The V gene is TRBV11-2, the J gene TRBJ2-1; 10 nucleotides match TRBD2. The V gene end was trimmed by 1 base and the J gene end by 1 base; junction bases not matched to a gene: 7. This CDR3 is 18 amino acids long. Germline values: CDR1 SGHAT, CDR2 FQNNGV. The CDR3 loop is CASSLVLQTSGSYNEQFF. For the CDR3, the DNA is TGTGCCAGCAGCTTAGTACTTCAGACTAGCGGGTCCTACAATGAGCAGTTCTTC. The full variable domain, rest sourced from reference TRBV11-2 and TRBJ2-1, is EAGVAQSPRYKIIEKRQSVAFWCNPISGHATLYWYQQILGQGPKLLIQFQNNGVVDDSQLPKDRFSAERLKGVDSTLKIQPAKLEDSAVYLCASSLVLQTSGSYNEQFFGPGTRLTVL.

This clone was recorded at least ten times. Since the CDR3 does not end with the conserved phenylalanine or tryptophan, this likely comes from a read error. The chain has TRBV6-2 or TRBV6-3 and TRBJ1-6; 8 bases are a match to TRBD1. CDR3 length equals 15 residues. In germline, CDR1 is MNHEY, CDR2 SVGEGT. J was trimmed by 10 bases and V by 4 bases; bases with no gene match: 9. DNA for the CDR3: TGTGCCAGCAGTTCCTCGGACAGGGAGAGCTCACCCCTCCACAAA. This sequence encodes CASSSSDRESSPLHK.

V usage is TRBV18 and J usage is TRBJ1-2; tentative D call: TRBD1 (6 bases). V was trimmed by 5 bases and J by 3 bases, leaving 10 bases between them. Germline CDR1 is KGHSH and CDR2 is LQKENI. The CDR3 consists of 13 residues. The CDR3 loop is CASSEGQYYGYTF. The CDR3, as DNA: TGTGCCAGCTCAGAAGGACAGTACTATGGCTACACCTTC.

There are many counts of this clone. V and J are TRBV5-4 and TRBJ2-3; 10 bases match TRBD2. CDR3 length: 17 residues. Germline loops: CDR1 SGHNT, CDR2 YYREEE (reference sequence). The V segment lost 2 bases and the J segment 4 bases; nucleotides outside the gene matches: 10. DNA for the CDR3: TGTGCCAGCAGCTTTGGTTGGGCTAGCGGGAGAGCAGATACGCAGTATTTT. It yields the protein CASSFGWASGRADTQYF.

This clone appeared many times. The gene calls are TRBV7-9 and TRBJ2-5, with D maybe TRBD2 (5 bases). CDR3 length: 13 residues. V lost 5 bases and J lost 4, with 11 bases in between. Germline CDR1 reads SEHNR; CDR2 reads FQNEAQ (reference sequence). The CDR3 loop is CASSIGDLETQYF. For the CDR3, the DNA is TGTGCCAGCAGCATCGGGGATTTAGAGACCCAGTACTTC.

This clone was observed many times. This chain connects TRBV19 to TRBJ1-1; unclear D gene. V dropped 5 bases and J dropped 2 bases, with 9 bases sitting between them. This CDR3 has 13 residues. The germline V gene has CDR1 LNHDA and CDR2 SQIVND (reference sequence). The CDR3 sequence is CASSHTRNTEAFF. CDR3 nucleotides: TGTGCCAGTAGTCACACAAGAAACACTGAAGCTTTCTTT.

This clone has at least ten counts. The chain joins TRBV30 to TRBJ2-1, with 16 positions matching TRBD2. This CDR3 is 17 amino acids long. Germline loops: CDR1 GTSNPN, CDR2 SVGIG (reference sequence). V shed 6 bases and J 0 bases; nucleotides not matched to a gene: 5. The CDR3 protein is CACGTSGRASSYNEQFF. The CDR3 nucleotides are TGTGCCTGCGGGACTAGCGGGAGGGCCAGCTCCTACAATGAGCAGTTCTTC.

This clone was observed a few times. This chain links TRBV15 with TRBJ1-2, with 7 bases that match TRBD1. With 5 bases clipped from V and 9 bases from J, the junction kept 12 bases outside the gene matches. This CDR3 has 14 amino acids. The germline V gene encodes CDR1 LNHNV and CDR2 YYDKDF (reference sequence). The CDR3 DNA follows: TGTGCCACCAGCTATGGACAGGTGGAGTATAGCTACACCTTC. Protein: CATSYGQVEYSYTF.

This clone came up many times. The chain links TRBV12-3 or TRBV12-4 to TRBJ1-5; D call uncertain. CDR3 length: 12 amino acids. Trimming removed 4 bases from V and 9 bases from J, with 10 bases in between. CDR3 DNA sequence: TGTGCCAGCAGTTCCGGCTCAGGGCCCCAGCATTTT. This translates into CASSSGSGPQHF.

The gene calls are TRBV5-5 and TRBJ2-5; tentative D call: TRBD1 (6 bases). Between the trimmed V and J ends, which lost 2 bases and 4 bases, there was a span of 12 bases. The CDR3 extends over 14 amino acids. Germline V lookup: CDR1 SGHKS, CDR2 YYEKEE (reference sequence). The CDR3 nucleotides read TGTGCCAGCAGCTTTCACAGGGCCCCAGAGACCCAGTACTTC. The encoded protein is CASSFHRAPETQYF.

In this sample, this clone turned up a few times. This sequence joins TRBV12-3 or TRBV12-4 and TRBJ2-7, with a possible D match to TRBD1 (6 bases). The V and J ends lost 6 bases and 0 bases respectively, with 15 bases between them. This CDR3 contains 15 residues. CDR3 sequence (DNA): TGTGCCAGCAGCCGGGCCCAGACAGGCTCCTACGAGCAGTACTTC. It yields the protein CASSRAQTGSYEQYF.

Remarks on this clone: Other DNA sequences in the sample encode the same CDR3. The chain links TRBV5-1 to TRBJ1-1, with a weak D call TRBD1 (6 bases). CDR3 length equals 14 residues. V shed 1 base and J shed 1 base, with 8 bases lying between them. In germline, CDR1 is SGHRS, CDR2 YFSETQ. CDR3 in DNA: TGCGCCAGCAGCTTGCGGGACAAGAACACTGAAGCTTTCTTT. Translated: CASSLRDKNTEAFF.

This clone was counted at least ten times. The chain joins TRBV6-2 or TRBV6-3 to TRBJ2-7; tentative D call: TRBD2 (6 bases). Germline lookup yields CDR1 MNHEY and CDR2 SVGEGT. The CDR3 has 15 amino acids. The V and J ends lost 0 bases and 1 base respectively, with 10 bases between them. The CDR3 loop is CASSYSGTGSYEQYF. CDR3 sequence (DNA): TGTGCCAGCAGTTACTCCGGGACTGGGTCCTACGAGCAGTACTTC.

This clone was counted many times. CDR3 DNA sequence: TGTGCCAGCAGTCCCCACTCCCGGGACTCCCCAGATACGCAGTATTTT. Protein sequence: CASSPHSRDSPDTQYF. The J gene is TRBJ2-3, the V gene TRBV27; D perhaps matches TRBD2 (6 bases). Germline V gene data show CDR1 as MNHEY and CDR2 as SMNVEV (reference sequence). V dropped 5 bases and J dropped 4 bases, with 19 bases sitting between them. CDR3 length: 16 residues.

This clone was counted at least ten times. The V and J genes are TRBV2 and TRBJ2-2; D remains unclear. This CDR3 comprises 14 residues. The V gene's germline CDR1 is SNHLY and CDR2 FYNNEI. Trimming removed 5 bases from V and 4 bases from J, with 11 bases in between. CDR3 residues: CASSLSAVTGELFF. CDR3 in DNA: TGTGCCAGCAGTCTCTCCGCGGTCACCGGGGAGCTGTTTTTT. The variable domain in full, completed from reference TRBV2 and TRBJ2-2, reads EPEVTQTPSHQVTQMGQEVILRCVPISNHLYFYWYRQILGQKVEFLVSFYNNEISEKSEIFDDQFSVERPDGSNFTLKIRSTKLEDSAMYFCASSLSAVTGELFFGEGSRLTVL.

In this sample, this clone turned up many times. V and J are TRBV11-1 and TRBJ1-3; D unclear. This CDR3 region has 17 residues. Germline assignment: CDR1 SGHAT and CDR2 FQDESV (reference sequence). The V and J ends lost 0 bases and 0 bases respectively, with 12 bases between them. CDR3: CASSLAGALSSGNTIYF. DNA of the CDR3: TGTGCCAGCAGCTTAGCCGGTGCCCTGAGCTCTGGAAACACCATATATTTT.

This clone has ten or more counts. The chain uses TRBV7-6 and TRBJ1-1, with D tentatively TRBD1 (6 bases). CDR1 and CDR2 (germline): SGHVS, FNYEAQ. This CDR3 region has 15 residues. Trimming stripped 1 base from V and 0 bases from J, with 9 bases between. CDR3 in amino acids: CASSLDPGVNTEAFF. CDR3 sequence (DNA): TGTGCCAGCAGCTTAGATCCAGGGGTGAACACTGAAGCTTTCTTT.

This clone was observed at least ten times. The V gene is TRBV6-1, the J gene TRBJ2-1; D ambiguous. The germline V and J ends were trimmed by 8 bases and 4 bases, with 12 bases remaining between them. CDR1 is MNHNS, CDR2 SASEGT, per germline. This CDR3 contains 13 residues. The CDR3 reads CASAIPPYNEQFF. The CDR3 DNA is TGTGCCAGCGCAATCCCACCTTACAATGAGCAGTTCTTC.

Ten or more counts support this clone. Other nucleotide sequences in the sample specify the same CDR3. The gene calls are TRBV9 and TRBJ2-1; the D is unclear. This CDR3 has 11 residues. The V gene's germline CDR1 is SGDLS and CDR2 YYNGEE. The V gene lost 0 bases and the J gene lost 6 bases, with 1 base spanning the gap. Here the CDR3 reads CASSVANEQFF. Here the CDR3 DNA reads TGTGCCAGCAGCGTAGCCAATGAGCAGTTCTTC.

The V call is TRBV28, the J call TRBJ1-1, with D unclear. Germline V lookup: CDR1 MDHEN, CDR2 SYDVKM. This CDR3 has 12 amino acids. V was clipped by 1 base and J by 7 bases, with 7 bases between them. CDR3 DNA: TGTGCCAGCAGTTTATTAAAAAGTGAAGCTTTCTTT. Amino acids: CASSLLKSEAFF.

This clone was detected only a few times. The chain carries TRBV20-1 and TRBJ1-2; 7 nucleotides agree with TRBD1. The germline V gene has CDR1 DFQATT and CDR2 SNEGSKA (reference sequence). V dropped 5 bases and J dropped 6; count of bases not matched to a gene: 15. The CDR3 is made up of 15 amino acids. CDR3 region: CSAHERQGLTDGYTF. CDR3 DNA: TGCAGTGCTCATGAACGACAGGGCCTCACTGATGGCTACACCTTC.

This clone showed up many times. A much larger clone lies a single base off, so this may be a read error. This sample also contains other DNA sequences that code for the same CDR3. V usage is TRBV2 and J usage is TRBJ1-5; the D is unclear. Trimming took off 7 bases at V and 4 bases at J, with 14 bases between the two ends. The CDR3 totals 14 residues. The germline V gene encodes CDR1 SNHLY and CDR2 FYNNEI. The CDR3 sequence: CASKRAVPNQPQHF. In nucleotides, the CDR3 is TGTGCCAGCAAACGAGCCGTCCCTAATCAGCCCCAGCATTTT.

This clone was seen only a few times. V usage is TRBV12-3 or TRBV12-4 and J usage is TRBJ2-7; possible D gene TRBD1, 5 bases. The CDR3 totals 12 residues. Here the CDR3 DNA reads TGTGCCCGCAGTTTCATGGGGCACGAGCAGTACGTC. Amino acids: CARSFMGHEQYV.

A word on this clone: Given a much more abundant clone one base away, this may be a read error. J is TRBJ1-1 and V is TRBV29-1; no clear D. The V gene lost 4 bases and the J gene lost 8 bases, with 8 bases spanning the gap. Germline assignment: CDR1 SQVTM and CDR2 ANQGSEA. The CDR3 is made up of 10 amino acids. DNA of the CDR3: TGCAGCGTTGTTCGGGTAGAAGCTTTCTTT. Translation gives CSVVRVEAFF.

In its sample, this clone was seen many times. The gene calls are TRBV4-3 and TRBJ1-4; TRBD1 aligns across 7 bases. The CDR3 consists of 15 residues. The V gene end was trimmed by 5 bases and the J gene end by 4 bases; junction bases not matched to a gene: 7. Germline V gene data show CDR1 as LGHNA and CDR2 as YSLEER. Here the CDR3 reads CASSSQGGGNEKLFF. The CDR3 nucleotides read TGCGCCAGCAGCTCCCAGGGGGGCGGTAATGAAAAACTGTTTTTT.

Many counts were recorded for this clone. The rearrangement uses TRBV10-3 and TRBJ1-2; D possibly corresponds to TRBD1 (6 bases). V was pared by 4 bases and J by 4 bases, with 13 bases between. The germline V gene encodes CDR1 ENHRY and CDR2 SYGVKD. The length of the CDR3 is 14 residues. The CDR3: CAISGRGQFYGYTF. The CDR3 DNA is TGTGCCATCAGTGGGAGGGGACAATTCTATGGCTACACCTTC.

This clone occurred a few times. The CDR3 DNA sequence: TGTGCCAGCAGCCGGGGACCCTCTCTTTACGAGCAGTACTTC. Its protein product is CASSRGPSLYEQYF. This sequence joins TRBV6-1 and TRBJ2-7; D tentatively fits TRBD1 or TRBD2 (5 bases each). Looked up from germline, CDR1 is MNHNS and CDR2 is SASEGT. V lost 6 bases and J lost 4, with 16 bases in between. This CDR3 has 14 amino acids.

There are many counts of this clone. The chain has TRBV6-1 and TRBJ1-5; D remains unclear. The V and J ends lost 3 bases and 5 bases respectively, with 14 bases between them. The CDR3 loop spans 15 amino acids. From germline, CDR1 is MNHNS and CDR2 SASEGT. The CDR3 DNA reads TGTGCCAGCAGTGATGCGCGCCTCATGGATCAGCCCCAGCATTTT. This sequence encodes CASSDARLMDQPQHF.

There are many counts of this clone. This sequence joins TRBV20-1 and TRBJ2-7; the D is unclear. This CDR3 is built from 12 residues. Germline values: CDR1 DFQATT, CDR2 SNEGSKA (reference sequence). Trimming cost V 2 bases and J 3 bases, with 8 bases left between them. The CDR3 DNA is TGCAGTGCTAGAACTGGGGACTACGAGCAGTACTTC. Residues: CSARTGDYEQYF.